This TCR beta chain was sequenced for a study of radiotherapy plus CTLA-4 blockade in lung cancer (dated by TCRdb to the late 2010s). With regard to the full study: Objective responses occurred in about 20% of enrolled patients, and less than 35% achieved disease control.

From cysteine to phenylalanine, the CDR3 is 15 amino acids long. Only the CDR3 portion is preserved as DNA: 45 bases, with reading frame beginning at the first base. CDR1 and CDR2 are read off the germline V gene (reference sequence) as LNHDA and SQIVND. Trimmed from V: 4 bases; trimmed from J: 3 bases; junction bases lacking a gene match: 5. Comment on this clone: Its recognized antigen is unknown. No much larger clonotype is one base removed from it; base qualities were not supplied.

Focal radiation therapy combined with CTLA-4 blockade (ipilimumab) was tested in patients with chemo-refractory metastatic non-small-cell lung cancer. Study-level results and caveats: After treatment with radiotherapy and ipilimumab, TCR clones that originated in tumors expanded in peripheral blood. The strongest predictors of response were reported to be early dynamic shifts in blood T cell clones along with a rise in serum interferon-beta following radiation.

The library was made by the immunoSEQ multiplex PCR assay. In TCRdb, the immuneACCESS table is reduced to in-frame sequences with V and J assigned. These tables do not hold every clone; where another copy was compared, an unresolved V gene accounts for under half, and the others remain unexplained. Across this sample there are roughly 88,000 clones, with 80% to 90% seen only once. Jointly, the top ten make up roughly 0.84% of the sample. Recombination connected TRBV19 to TRBJ2-5, with 10 middle bases fitting TRBD2. The sequencing used peripheral blood, collected from a patient treated with radiotherapy plus ipilimumab. This receptor was taken from a human donor with non-small cell lung cancer who had stable disease on radiotherapy plus ipilimumab. The CDR3 amino acid sequence is: CASSKRGGYKETQYF. At the DNA level, the sequence is TGTGCCAGTAGTAAGCGGGGGGGATATAAAGAGACCCAGTACTTC.